A selection of T cell receptor beta chains follows, all from one sample in a study of response to subunit inactivated influenza vaccine. In TCRdb, the RT-PCR reads were re-called with MiXCR into one record per CDR3 protein. The table shows some 500,000 distinct CDR3 sequences, with 25% occurring only once. This specimen consisted of CD4+ T cells sorted from PBMCs, obtained roughly 5 days after vaccination. These receptors were obtained from a man aged 50 to 60 who received an inactivated influenza vaccine. Both conserved end residues are part of each CDR3. A D gene is named only where the DNA matches it firmly. The size field is filled for only some rows; it gives once, few, many or a size class.

- | few | TRBJ2-2 | 11 | TRBV25-1 | TGTGCCAGCACCTACACCGGGGAGCTGTTTTTT | CASTYTGELFF
- | - | TRBJ1-2 | 13 | TRBV28 | TGTGCCAGCCGGCGGTCAGCTAACTATGGCTACACCTTC | CASRRSANYGYTF
TRBD1 | - | TRBJ1-5 | 14 | TRBV6-5 | TGTGCCAGCAGTTACTCCCTAGGGGGCCAGCCCCAGCATTTT | CASSYSLGGQPQHF
TRBD2 | many | TRBJ2-5 | 15 | TRBV12-3/TRBV12-4 | TGTGCCAGCAGCCCGGGACTAGCGAATCAAGAGACCCAGTACTTC | CASSPGLANQETQYF
- | few | TRBJ2-2 | 17 | TRBV6-1 | TGTGCCAGCAGCCCACCTTGGCCAGTGGGTGGGGCCGGGGAGCTGTTTTTT | CASSPPWPVGGAGELFF
- | few | TRBJ1-5 | 13 | TRBV20-1 | TGCAGTGCTGGGCCCGGGATCAATCAGCCCCAGCATTTT | CSAGPGINQPQHF
- | few | TRBJ2-7 | 14 | TRBV5-1 | TGCGCCAGCAGCTTCACGACTCACTACTACGAGCAGTACTTC | CASSFTTHYYEQYF
TRBD1 | - | TRBJ2-7 | 15 | TRBV24-1 | TGTGCCACCAGTGGCCCGGGACAGGGGTCCTACGAGCAGTACTTC | CATSGPGQGSYEQYF
- | few | TRBJ1-2 | 13 | TRBV10-3 | TGTGCCATCAGCAGCGACAGGAACTATGGCTACACCTTC | CAISSDRNYGYTF
TRBD2 | - | TRBJ2-1 | 14 | TRBV10-3 | TGTGCCATCAGGGGCGGGGGCTCCTACAATGAGCAGTTCTTC | CAIRGGGSYNEQFF